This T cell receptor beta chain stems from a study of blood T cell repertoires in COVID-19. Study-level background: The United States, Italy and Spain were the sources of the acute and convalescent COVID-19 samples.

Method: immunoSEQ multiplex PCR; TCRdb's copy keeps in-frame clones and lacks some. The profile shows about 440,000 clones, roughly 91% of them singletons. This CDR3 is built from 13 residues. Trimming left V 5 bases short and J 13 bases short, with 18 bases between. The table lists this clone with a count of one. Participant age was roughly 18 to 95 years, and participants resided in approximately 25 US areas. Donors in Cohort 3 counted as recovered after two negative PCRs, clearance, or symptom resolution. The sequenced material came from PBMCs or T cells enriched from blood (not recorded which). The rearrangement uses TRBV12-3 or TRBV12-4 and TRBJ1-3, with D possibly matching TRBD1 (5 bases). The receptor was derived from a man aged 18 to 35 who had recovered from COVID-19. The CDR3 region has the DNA TGTGCCAGCAGTCCAACAAACCCCAGGGAAATATATTTT. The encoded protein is CASSPTNPREIYF.